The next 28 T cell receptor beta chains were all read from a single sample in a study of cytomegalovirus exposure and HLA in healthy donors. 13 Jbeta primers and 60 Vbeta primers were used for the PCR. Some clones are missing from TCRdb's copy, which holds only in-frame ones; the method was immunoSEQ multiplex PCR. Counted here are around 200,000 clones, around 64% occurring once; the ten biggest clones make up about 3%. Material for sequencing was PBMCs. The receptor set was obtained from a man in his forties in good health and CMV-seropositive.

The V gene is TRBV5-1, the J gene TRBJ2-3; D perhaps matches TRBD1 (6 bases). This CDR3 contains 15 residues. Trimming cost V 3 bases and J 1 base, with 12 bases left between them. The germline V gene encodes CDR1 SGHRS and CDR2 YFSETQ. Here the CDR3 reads CASSSQGDGTDTQYF. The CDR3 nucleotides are TGCGCCAGCAGCTCACAGGGTGACGGCACAGATACGCAGTATTTT.

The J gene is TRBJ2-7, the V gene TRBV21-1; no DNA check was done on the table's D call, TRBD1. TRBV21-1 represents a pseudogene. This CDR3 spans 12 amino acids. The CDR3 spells CAIPQGTYEQYF. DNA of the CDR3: TGTGCCATCCCCCAGGGAACCTACGAGCAGTACTTC.

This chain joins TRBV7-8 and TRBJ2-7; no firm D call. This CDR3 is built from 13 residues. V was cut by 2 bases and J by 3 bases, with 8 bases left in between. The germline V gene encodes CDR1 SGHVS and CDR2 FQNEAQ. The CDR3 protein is CASSLRVVYEQYF. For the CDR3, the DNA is TGTGCCAGCAGCTTACGCGTAGTCTACGAGCAGTACTTC.

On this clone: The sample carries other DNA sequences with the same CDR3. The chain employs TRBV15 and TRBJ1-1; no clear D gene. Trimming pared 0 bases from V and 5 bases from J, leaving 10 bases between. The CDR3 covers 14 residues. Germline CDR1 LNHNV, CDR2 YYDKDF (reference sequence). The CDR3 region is CATSRDLRVTEAFF. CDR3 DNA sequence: TGTGCCACCAGCAGAGATCTGAGGGTGACTGAAGCTTTCTTT.

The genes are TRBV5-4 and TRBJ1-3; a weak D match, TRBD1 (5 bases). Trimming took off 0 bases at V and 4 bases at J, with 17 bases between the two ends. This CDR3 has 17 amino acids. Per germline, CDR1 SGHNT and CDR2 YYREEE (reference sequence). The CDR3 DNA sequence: TGTGCCAGCAGCTTGGCCCCGACGGGGGTTAAAGGAAACACCATATATTTT. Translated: CASSLAPTGVKGNTIYF.

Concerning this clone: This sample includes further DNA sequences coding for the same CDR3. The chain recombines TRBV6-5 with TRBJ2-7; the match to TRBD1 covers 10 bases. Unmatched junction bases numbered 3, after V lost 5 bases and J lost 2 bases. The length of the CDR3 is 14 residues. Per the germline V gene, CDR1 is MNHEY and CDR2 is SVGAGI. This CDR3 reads CASSPGQGAYEQYF. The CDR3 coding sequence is TGTGCCAGCAGTCCCGGACAGGGGGCCTACGAGCAGTACTTC.

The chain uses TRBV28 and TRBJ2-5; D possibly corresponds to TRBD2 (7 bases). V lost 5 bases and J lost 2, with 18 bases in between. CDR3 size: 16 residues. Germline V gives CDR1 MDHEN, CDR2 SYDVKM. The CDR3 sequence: CASSPWGRGGQETQYF. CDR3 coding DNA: TGTGCCAGCAGTCCCTGGGGGAGGGGGGGACAAGAGACCCAGTACTTC.

In nucleotides, the CDR3 is TGTGCCAGCAGCTTATGGAGGGAACGACAGCCCCAGCATTTT. It codes for CASSLWRERQPQHF. This chain connects TRBV7-2 to TRBJ1-5, with unresolved D. Germline V gene sequence: CDR1 SGHTA, CDR2 FQGNSA. This CDR3 has 14 amino acids. The ends were cut back, 2 bases at V and 7 bases at J, with 12 bases in the middle.

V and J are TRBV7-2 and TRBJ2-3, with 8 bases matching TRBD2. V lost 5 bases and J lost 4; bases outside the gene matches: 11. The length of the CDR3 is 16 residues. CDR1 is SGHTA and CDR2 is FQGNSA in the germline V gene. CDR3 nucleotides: TGTGCCAGCAGCCAGGGGTACGGGGGGGGATCAGATACGCAGTATTTT. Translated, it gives CASSQGYGGGSDTQYF.

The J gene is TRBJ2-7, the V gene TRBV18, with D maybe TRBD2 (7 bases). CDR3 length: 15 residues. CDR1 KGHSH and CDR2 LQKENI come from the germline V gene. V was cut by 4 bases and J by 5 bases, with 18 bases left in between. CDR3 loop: CASSQSRGAVDEQYF. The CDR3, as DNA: TGTGCCAGCTCACAGTCCCGGGGGGCAGTCGACGAGCAGTACTTC.

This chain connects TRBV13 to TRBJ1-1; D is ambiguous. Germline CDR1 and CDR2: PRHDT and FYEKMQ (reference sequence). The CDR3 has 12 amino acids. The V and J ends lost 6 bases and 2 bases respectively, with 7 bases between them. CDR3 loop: CASSGFNTEAFF. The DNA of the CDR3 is TGTGCCAGCAGTGGCTTTAACACTGAAGCTTTCTTT. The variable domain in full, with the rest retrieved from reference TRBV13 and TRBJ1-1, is AAGVIQSPRHLIKEKRETATLKCYPIPRHDTVYWYQQGPGQDPQFLISFYEKMQSDKGSIPDRFSAQQFSDYHSELNMSSLELGDSALYFCASSGFNTEAFFGQGTRLTVV.

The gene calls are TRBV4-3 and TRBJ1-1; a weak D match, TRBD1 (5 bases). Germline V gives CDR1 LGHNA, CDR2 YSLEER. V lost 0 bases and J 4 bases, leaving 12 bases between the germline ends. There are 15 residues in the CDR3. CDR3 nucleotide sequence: TGCGCCAGCAGCCAAGAGTTTCGGGGGGGCACTGAAGCTTTCTTT. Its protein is CASSQEFRGGTEAFF.

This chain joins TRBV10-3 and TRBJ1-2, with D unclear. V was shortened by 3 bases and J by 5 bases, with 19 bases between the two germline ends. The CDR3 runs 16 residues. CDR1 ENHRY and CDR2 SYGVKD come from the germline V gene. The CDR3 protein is CAISDSVGAHNYGYTF. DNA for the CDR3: TGTGCCATCAGTGATTCTGTGGGAGCGCATAATTATGGCTACACCTTC.

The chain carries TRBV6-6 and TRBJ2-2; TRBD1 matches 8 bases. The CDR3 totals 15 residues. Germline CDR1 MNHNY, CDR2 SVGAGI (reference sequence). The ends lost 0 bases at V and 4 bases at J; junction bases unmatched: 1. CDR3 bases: TGTGCCAGCAGTTACTCTGGACAGGGCACCGGGGAGCTGTTTTTT. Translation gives CASSYSGQGTGELFF.

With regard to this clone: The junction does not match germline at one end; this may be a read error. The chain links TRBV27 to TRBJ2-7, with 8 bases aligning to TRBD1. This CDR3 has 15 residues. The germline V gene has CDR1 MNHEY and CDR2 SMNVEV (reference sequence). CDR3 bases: TGTGCCAGCAGTTTATTGGGACAGGAATCCTCCGAGCAGTACTTC. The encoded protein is CASSLLGQESSEQYF.

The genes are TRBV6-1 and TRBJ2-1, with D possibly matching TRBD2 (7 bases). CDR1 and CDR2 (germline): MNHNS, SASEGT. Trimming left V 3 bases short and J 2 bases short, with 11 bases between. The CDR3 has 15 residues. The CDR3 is CASSEGGRPYNEQFF. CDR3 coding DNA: TGTGCCAGCAGTGAGGGGGGGCGCCCCTACAATGAGCAGTTCTTC.

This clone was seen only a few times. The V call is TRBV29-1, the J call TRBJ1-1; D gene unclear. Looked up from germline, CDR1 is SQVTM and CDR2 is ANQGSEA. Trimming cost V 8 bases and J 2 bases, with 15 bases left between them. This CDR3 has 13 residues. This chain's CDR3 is CSPVLTGNTEAFF. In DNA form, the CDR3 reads TGCAGCCCAGTCCTGACGGGAAACACTGAAGCTTTCTTT.

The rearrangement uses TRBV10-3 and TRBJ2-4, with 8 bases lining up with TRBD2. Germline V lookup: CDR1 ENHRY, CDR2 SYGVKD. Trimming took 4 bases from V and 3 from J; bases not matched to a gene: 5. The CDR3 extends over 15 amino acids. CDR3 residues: CAISGGREGKNIQYF. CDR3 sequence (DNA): TGTGCCATCAGTGGGGGACGGGAGGGCAAAAACATTCAGTACTTC.

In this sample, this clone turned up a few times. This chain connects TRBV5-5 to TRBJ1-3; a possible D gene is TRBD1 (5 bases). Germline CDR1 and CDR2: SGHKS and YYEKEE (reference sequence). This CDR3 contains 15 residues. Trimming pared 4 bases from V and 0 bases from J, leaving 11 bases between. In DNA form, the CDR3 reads TGTGCCAGCAGCCCGGGGGGGTTCTCTGGAAACACCATATATTTT. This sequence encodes CASSPGGFSGNTIYF. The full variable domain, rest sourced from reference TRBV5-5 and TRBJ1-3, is DAGVTQSPTHLIKTRGQQVTLRCSPISGHKSVSWYQQVLGQGPQFIFQYYEKEERGRGNFPDRFSARQFPNYSSELNVNALLLGDSALYLCASSPGGFSGNTIYFGEGSWLTVV.

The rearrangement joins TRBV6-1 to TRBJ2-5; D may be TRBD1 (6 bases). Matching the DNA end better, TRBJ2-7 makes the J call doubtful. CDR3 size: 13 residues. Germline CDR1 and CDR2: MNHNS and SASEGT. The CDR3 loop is CASRARGVYEQYF. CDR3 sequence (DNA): TGTGCCAGCAGGGCCAGGGGAGTATACGAGCAGTACTTC.

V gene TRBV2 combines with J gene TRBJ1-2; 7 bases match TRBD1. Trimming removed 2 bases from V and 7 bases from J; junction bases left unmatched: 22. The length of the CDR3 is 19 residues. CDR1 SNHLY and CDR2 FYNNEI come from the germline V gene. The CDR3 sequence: CASSEFLVVGGRRPSGYTF. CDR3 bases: TGTGCCAGCAGTGAATTCTTGGTCGTAGGGGGCCGCCGGCCCTCTGGCTACACCTTC.

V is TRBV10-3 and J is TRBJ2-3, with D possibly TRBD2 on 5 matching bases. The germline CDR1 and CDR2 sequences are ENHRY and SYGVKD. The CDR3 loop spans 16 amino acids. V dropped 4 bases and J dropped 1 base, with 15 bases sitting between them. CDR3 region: CAISGGLDPGTDTQYF. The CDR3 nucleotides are TGTGCCATCAGTGGCGGGCTAGATCCCGGCACAGATACGCAGTATTTT.

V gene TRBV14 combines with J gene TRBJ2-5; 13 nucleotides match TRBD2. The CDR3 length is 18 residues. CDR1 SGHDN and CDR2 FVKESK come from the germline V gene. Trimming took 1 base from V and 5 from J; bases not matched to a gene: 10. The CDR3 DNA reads TGTGCCAGCAGCCAAGGGACTAGCGGGGGACCGCTGAGGGAGACCCAGTACTTC. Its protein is CASSQGTSGGPLRETQYF.

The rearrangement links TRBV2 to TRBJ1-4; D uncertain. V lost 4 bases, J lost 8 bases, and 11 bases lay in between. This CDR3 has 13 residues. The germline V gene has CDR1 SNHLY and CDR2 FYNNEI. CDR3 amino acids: CASSGSTMEKLFF. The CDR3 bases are TGTGCCAGCAGTGGGAGCACTATGGAAAAACTGTTTTTT.

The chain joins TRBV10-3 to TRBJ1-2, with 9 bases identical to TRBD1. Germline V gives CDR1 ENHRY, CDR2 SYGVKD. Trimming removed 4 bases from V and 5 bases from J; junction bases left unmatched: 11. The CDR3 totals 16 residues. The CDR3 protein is CAISVTHTGGVYGYTF. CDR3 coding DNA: TGTGCCATCAGTGTAACCCATACAGGGGGCGTTTATGGCTACACCTTC.

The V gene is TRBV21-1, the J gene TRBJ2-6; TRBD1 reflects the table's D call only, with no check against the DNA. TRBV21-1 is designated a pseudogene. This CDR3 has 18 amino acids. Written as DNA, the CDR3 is TGTGCCAGCAGCTGGCAGGGTGCATTTTTCTCTGGGGCCAACGTCCTGACTTTC. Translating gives CASSWQGAFFSGANVLTF.

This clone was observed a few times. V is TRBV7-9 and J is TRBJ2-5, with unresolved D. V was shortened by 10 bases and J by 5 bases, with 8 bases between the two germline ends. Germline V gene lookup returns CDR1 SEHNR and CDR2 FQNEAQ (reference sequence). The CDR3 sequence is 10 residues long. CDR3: CATSVETQYF. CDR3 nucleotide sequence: TGTGCCACCTCCGTCGAGACCCAGTACTTC.

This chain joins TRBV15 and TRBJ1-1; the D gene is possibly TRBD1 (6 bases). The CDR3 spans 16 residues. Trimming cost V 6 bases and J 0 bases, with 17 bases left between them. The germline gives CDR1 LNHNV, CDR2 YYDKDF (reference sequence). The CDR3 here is CATRTGDGGLNTEAFF. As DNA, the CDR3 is TGTGCCACCAGGACTGGTGACGGGGGGCTGAACACTGAAGCTTTCTTT.